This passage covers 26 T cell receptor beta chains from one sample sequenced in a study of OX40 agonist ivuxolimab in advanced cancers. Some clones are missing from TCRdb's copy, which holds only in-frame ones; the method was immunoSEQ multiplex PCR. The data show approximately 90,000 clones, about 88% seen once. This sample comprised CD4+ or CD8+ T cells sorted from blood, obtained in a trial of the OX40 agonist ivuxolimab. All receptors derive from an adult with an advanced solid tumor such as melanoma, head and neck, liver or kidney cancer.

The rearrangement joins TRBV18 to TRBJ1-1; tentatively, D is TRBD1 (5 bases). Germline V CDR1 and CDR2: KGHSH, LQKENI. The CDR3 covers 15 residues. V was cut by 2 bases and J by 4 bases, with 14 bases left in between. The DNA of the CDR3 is TGTGCCAGCTCACCAGCGGGGGTGCGGATCACTGAAGCTTTCTTT. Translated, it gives CASSPAGVRITEAFF.

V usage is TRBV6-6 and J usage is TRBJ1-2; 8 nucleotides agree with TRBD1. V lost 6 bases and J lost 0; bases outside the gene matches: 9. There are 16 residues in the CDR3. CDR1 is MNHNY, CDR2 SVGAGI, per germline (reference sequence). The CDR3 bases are TGTGCCAGCAGCCAACCAGGGGGCGTTGCTAACTATGGCTACACCTTC. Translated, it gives CASSQPGGVANYGYTF.

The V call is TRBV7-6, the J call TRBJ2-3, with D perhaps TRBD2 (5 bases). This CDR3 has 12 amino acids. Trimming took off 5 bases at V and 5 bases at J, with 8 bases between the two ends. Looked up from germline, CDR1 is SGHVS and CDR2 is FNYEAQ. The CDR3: CASSPGLDTQYF. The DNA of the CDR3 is TGTGCCAGCAGCCCCGGACTAGATACGCAGTATTTT.

CDR3 region: CASSIRTGPVSSYEQYF. The CDR3 DNA follows: TGTGCCAGTAGTATAAGGACAGGGCCCGTTAGCTCCTACGAGCAGTACTTC. The chain links TRBV19 to TRBJ2-7, with TRBD1 matching 8 bases. The CDR3 extends over 17 amino acids. Losses at the gene ends were 2 bases for V and 0 bases for J; bases not matched to a gene: 9. Germline V gene data show CDR1 as LNHDA and CDR2 as SQIVND (reference sequence).

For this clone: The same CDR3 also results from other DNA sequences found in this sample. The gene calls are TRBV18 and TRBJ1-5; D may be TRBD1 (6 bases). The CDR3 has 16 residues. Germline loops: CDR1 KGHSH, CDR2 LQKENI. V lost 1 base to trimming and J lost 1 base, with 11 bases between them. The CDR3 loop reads CASSPLPQGSNQPQHF. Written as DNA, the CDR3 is TGTGCCAGCTCACCACTCCCACAGGGAAGCAATCAGCCCCAGCATTTT.

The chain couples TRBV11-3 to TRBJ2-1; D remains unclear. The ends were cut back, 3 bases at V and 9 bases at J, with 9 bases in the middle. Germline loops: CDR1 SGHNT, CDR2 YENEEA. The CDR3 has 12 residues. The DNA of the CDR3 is TGTGCCAGCAGCTTGGGATCGATTGAGCAGTTCTTC. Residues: CASSLGSIEQFF. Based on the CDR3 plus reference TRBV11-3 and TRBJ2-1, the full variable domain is EAGVVQSPRYKIIEKKQPVAFWCNPISGHNTLYWYLQNLGQGPELLIRYENEEAVDDSQLPKDRFSAERLKGVDSTLKIQPAELGDSAVYLCASSLGSIEQFFGPGTRLTVL.

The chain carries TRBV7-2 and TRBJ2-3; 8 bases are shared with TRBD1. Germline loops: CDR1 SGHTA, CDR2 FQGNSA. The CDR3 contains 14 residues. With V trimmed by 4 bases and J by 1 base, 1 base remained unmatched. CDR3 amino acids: CASSSGQGTDTQYF. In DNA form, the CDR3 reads TGTGCCAGCAGCTCGGGACAGGGCACAGATACGCAGTATTTT.

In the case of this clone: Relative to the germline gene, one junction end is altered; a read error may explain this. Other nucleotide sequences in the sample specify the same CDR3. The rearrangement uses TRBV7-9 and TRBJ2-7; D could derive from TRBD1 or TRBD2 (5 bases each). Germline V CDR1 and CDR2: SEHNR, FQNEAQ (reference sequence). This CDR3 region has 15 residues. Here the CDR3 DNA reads TGTGCCAGCAGCTCTGGGACCCGCGAGCTTTGGTGGCAGTACTTT. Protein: CASSSGTRELWWQYF.

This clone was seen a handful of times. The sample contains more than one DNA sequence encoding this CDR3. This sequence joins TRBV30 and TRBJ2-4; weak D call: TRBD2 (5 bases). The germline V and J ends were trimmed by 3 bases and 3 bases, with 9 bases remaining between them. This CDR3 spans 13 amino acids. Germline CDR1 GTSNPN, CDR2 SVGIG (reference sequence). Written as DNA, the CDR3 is TGTGCCTGGAGGGGAGTATTCAAAAACATTCAGTACTTC. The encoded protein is CAWRGVFKNIQYF.

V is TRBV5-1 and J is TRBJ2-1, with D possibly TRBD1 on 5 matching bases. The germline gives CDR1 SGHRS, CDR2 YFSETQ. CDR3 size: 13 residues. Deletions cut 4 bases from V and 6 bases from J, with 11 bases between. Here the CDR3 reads CASSGRAANEQFF. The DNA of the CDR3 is TGCGCCAGCAGCGGCAGGGCGGCCAATGAGCAGTTCTTC.

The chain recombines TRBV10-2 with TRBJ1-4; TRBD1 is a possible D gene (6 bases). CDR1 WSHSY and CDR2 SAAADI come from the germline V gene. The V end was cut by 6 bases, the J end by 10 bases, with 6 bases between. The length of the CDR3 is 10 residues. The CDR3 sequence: CASRGGKLFF. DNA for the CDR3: TGCGCCAGCAGAGGGGGAAAACTGTTTTTT.

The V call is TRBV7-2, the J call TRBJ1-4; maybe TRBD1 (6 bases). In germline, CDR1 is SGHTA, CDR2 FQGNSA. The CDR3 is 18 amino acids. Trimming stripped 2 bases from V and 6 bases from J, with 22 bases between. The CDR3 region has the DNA TGTGCCAGCAGCTTAACTCCCCGGAGGGGGGCCCTTGATGAAAAACTGTTTTTT. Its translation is CASSLTPRRGALDEKLFF. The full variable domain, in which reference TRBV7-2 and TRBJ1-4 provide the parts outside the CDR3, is GAGVSQSPSNKVTEKGKDVELRCDPISGHTALYWYRQSLGQGLEFLIYFQGNSAPDKSGLPSDRFSAERTGGSVSTLTIQRTQQEDSAVYLCASSLTPRRGALDEKLFFGSGTQLSVL.

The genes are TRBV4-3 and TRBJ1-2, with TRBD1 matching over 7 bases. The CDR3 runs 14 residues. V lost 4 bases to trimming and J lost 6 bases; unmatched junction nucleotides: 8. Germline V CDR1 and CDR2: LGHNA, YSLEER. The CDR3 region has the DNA TGCGCCAGCAGCCGCGAGACAGGGCGAGATGGCTACACCTTC. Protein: CASSRETGRDGYTF.

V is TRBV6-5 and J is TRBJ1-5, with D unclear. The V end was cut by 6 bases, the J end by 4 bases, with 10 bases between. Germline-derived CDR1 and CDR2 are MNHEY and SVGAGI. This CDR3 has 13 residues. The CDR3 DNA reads TGTGCCAGCAGCGAGTTGTGGAATCAGCCCCAGCATTTT. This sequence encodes CASSELWNQPQHF.

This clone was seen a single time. The CDR3 region is CASSLEGIGWGSDEQFF. The DNA for the CDR3 is TGCGCCAGCAGCTTGGAAGGTATTGGGTGGGGAAGCGATGAGCAGTTCTTC. This chain joins TRBV5-1 and TRBJ2-1; unclear D gene. CDR1 is SGHRS, CDR2 YFSETQ, per germline. This CDR3 region has 17 residues. Trimming removed 0 bases from V and 8 bases from J, with 21 bases in between.

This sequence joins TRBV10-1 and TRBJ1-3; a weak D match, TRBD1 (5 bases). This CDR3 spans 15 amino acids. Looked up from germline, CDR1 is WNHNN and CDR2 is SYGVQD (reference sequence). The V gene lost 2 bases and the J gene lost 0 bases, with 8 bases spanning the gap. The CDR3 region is CASSEDRHSGNTIYF. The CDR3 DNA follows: TGCGCCAGCAGTGAGGACAGACACTCTGGAAACACCATATATTTT.

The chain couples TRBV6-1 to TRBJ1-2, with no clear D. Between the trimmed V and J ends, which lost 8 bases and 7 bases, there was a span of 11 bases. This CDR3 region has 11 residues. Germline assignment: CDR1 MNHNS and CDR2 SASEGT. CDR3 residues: CASGWVFGYTF. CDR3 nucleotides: TGTGCCAGCGGGTGGGTTTTTGGCTACACCTTC.

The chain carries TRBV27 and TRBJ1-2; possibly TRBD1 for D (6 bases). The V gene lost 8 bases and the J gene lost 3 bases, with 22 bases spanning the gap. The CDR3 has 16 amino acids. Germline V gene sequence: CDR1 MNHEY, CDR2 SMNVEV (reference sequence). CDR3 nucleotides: TGTGCCAGCTCCTTGGGGGGGCTGCGTCGGGACTATGGCTACACCTTC. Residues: CASSLGGLRRDYGYTF.

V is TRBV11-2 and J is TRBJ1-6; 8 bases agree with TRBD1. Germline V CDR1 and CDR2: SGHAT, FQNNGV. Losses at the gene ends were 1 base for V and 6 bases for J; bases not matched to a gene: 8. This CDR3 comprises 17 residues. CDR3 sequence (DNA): TGTGCCAGCAGCTTAGTTCCCAGGGGGCCCAGTAATTCACCCCTCCACTTT. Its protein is CASSLVPRGPSNSPLHF.

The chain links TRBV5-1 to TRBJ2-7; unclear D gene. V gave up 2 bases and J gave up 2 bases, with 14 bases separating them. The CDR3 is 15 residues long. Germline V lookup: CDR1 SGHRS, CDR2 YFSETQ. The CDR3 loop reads CASSFRAVPPYEQYF. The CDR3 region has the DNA TGCGCCAGCAGCTTTAGGGCAGTCCCTCCCTACGAGCAGTACTTC.

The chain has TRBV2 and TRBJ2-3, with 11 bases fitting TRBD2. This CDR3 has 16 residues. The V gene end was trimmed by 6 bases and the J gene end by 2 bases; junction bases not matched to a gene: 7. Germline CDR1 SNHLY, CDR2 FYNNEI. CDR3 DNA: TGTGCCAGCAGGGCGACTAGCGGGACTCACACAGATACGCAGTATTTT. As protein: CASRATSGTHTDTQYF.

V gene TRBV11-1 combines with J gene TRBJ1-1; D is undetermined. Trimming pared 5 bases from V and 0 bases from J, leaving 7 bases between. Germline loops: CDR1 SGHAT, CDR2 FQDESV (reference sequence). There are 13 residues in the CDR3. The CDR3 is CASSLSLNTEAFF. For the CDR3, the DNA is TGTGCCAGCAGCCTATCCTTGAACACTGAAGCTTTCTTT.

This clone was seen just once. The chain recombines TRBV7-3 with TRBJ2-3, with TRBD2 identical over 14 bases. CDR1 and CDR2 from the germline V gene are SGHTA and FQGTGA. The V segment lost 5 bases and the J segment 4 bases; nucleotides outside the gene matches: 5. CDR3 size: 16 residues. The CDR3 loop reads CASSKTSGGAADTQYF. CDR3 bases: TGTGCCAGCAGCAAGACTAGCGGGGGGGCCGCAGATACGCAGTATTTT.

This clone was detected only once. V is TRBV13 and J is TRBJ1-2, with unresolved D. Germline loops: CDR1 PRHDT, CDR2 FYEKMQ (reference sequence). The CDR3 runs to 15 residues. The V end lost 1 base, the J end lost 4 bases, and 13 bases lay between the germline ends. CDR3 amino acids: CASSLADSALYGYTF. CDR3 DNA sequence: TGTGCCAGCAGCTTAGCGGATTCAGCCCTCTATGGCTACACCTTC.

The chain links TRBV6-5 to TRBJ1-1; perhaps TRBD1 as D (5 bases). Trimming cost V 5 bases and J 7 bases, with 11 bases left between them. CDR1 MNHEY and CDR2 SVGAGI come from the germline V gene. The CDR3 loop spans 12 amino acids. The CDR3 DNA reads TGTGCCAGCAGTACACGGGACCTTGAAGCTTTCTTT. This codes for CASSTRDLEAFF.

This chain's CDR3 is CAISGGGAVAGGPIYNEQFF. For the CDR3, the DNA is TGTGCCATCAGTGGAGGCGGGGCTGTAGCGGGGGGTCCAATTTACAATGAGCAGTTCTTC. J is TRBJ2-1 and V is TRBV10-3, with 10 bases identical to TRBD2. The CDR3 is made up of 20 amino acids. Trimming at V came to 4 bases and at J to 4 bases, leaving 19 bases not matched to a gene. From germline, CDR1 is ENHRY and CDR2 SYGVKD.